The present T cell receptor (beta chain) was sequenced within a study of T-cell reconstitution after alpha-beta-depleted transplantation in children. The V end was cut by 2 bases, the J end by 4 bases, with 12 bases between. The CDR3 is 14 residues long. In germline, CDR1 is SGHRS, CDR2 YFSETQ. TCRbeta library preparation incorporated unique molecular identifiers. TCRdb reanalysed the PCR reads using MiXCR and keeps one entry per CDR3 protein. Of over 550,000 distinct CDR3 sequences in the sample, about 10% were seen once. This clonotype was seen many times. The starting material was PBMCs from the stem cell graft donor, obtained from the stem cell graft. V gene TRBV5-1 combines with J gene TRBJ2-5; D is possibly TRBD2 (5 bases). This receptor was identified in a human donor who donated a stem cell graft to a child with acute myeloid leukemia. The CDR3 spells CASSLIVGGETQYF. Here the CDR3 DNA reads TGCGCCAGCAGCTTAATTGTAGGAGGAGAGACCCAGTACTTC.